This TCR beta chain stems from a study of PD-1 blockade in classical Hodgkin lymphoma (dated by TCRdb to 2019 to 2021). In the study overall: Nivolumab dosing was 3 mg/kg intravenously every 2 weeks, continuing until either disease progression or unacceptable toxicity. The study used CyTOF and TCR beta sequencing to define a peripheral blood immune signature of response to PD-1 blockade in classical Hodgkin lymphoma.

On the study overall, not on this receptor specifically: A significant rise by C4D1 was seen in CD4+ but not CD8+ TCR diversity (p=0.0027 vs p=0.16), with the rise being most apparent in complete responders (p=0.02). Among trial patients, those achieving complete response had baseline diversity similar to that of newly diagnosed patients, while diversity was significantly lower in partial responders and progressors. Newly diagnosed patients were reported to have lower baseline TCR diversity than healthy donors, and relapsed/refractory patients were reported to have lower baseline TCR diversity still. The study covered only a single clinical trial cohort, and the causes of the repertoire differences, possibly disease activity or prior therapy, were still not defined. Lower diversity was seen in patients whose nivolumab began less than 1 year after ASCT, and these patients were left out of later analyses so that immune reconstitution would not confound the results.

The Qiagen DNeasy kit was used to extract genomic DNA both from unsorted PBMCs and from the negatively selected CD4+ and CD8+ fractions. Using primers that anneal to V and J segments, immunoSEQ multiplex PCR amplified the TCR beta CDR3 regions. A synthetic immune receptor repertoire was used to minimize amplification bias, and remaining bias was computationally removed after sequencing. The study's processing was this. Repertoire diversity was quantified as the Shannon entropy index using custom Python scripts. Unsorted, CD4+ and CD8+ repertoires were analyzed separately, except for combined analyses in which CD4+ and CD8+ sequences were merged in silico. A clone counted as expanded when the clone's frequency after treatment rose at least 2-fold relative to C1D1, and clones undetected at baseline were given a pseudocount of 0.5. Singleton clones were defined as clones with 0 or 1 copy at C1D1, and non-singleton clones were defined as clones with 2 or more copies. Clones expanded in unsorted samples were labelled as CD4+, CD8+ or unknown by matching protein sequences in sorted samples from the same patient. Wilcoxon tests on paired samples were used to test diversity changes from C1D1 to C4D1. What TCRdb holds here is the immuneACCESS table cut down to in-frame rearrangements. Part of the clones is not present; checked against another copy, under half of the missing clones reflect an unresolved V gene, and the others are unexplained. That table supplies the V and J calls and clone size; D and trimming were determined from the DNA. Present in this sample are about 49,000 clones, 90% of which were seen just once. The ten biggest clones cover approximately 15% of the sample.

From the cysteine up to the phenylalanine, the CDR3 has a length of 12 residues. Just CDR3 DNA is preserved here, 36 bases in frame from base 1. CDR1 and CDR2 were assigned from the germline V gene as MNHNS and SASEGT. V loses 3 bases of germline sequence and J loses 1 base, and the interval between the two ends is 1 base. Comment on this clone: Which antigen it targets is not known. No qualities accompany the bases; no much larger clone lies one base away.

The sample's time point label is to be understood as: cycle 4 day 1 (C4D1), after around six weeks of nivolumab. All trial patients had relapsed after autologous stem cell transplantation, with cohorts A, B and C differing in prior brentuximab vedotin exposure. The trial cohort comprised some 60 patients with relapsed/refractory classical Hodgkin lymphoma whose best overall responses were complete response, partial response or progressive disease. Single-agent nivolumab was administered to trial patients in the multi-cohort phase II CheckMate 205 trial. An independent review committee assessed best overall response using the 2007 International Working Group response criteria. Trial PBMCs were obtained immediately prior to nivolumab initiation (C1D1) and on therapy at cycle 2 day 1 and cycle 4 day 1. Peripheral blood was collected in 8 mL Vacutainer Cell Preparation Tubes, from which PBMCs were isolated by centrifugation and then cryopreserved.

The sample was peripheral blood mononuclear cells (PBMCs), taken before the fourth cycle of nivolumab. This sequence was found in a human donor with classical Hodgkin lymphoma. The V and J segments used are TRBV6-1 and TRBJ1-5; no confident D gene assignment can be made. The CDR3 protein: CASSESNQPQHF. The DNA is TGTGCCAGCAGTGAGAGCAATCAGCCCCAGCATTTT.